These T cell receptor beta chains were read from a single sample in a study of blood T cells in healthy people across ages. TCRdb reanalysed the 5' RACE reads using MiXCR and keeps one entry per CDR3 protein. The table includes hundreds of thousands of distinct CDR3 sequences, around 20% detected once. The sequencing sample was made of blood. These receptors originate from a man between 65 and 85 years old in good health. The CDR3 runs from the conserved cysteine through the conserved F or W. Each record gives: V gene, clone size, D gene, J gene, CDR3 DNA, CDR3 protein. The D gene is left open where the match is weak. Clone size is stated in some rows and not others, as once, few, many or a class when expanded.

TRBV15	.	.	TRBJ2-2	TGTGCCACCAGCAGAGGTACACTGAACACCGGGGAGCTGTTTTTT	CATSRGTLNTGELFF
TRBV12-3/TRBV12-4	.	.	TRBJ2-1	TGTGCCAGCAGCACCAGGGGTAGCGCCACCTACAATGAGCAGTTCTTT	CASSTRGSATYNEQFF
TRBV12-5	few	.	TRBJ2-2	TGTGCTAGTGGTGTGCCTGGGGGGACGAACACCGGGGAGCTGTTTTTT	CASGVPGGTNTGELFF
TRBV25-1	few	.	TRBJ2-7	TGTGCCAGCAGTGAATGGGAACAGGGCGAGCAGTACTTC	CASSEWEQGEQYF
TRBV29-1	few	.	TRBJ2-3	TGCAGCGCCCGAGGGGCCCCCACAGATACGCAGTATTTT	CSARGAPTDTQYF
TRBV5-1	few	.	TRBJ2-3	TGCGCCAGCAGCTTGAACACGCCAAGCACAGATACGCAGTATTTT	CASSLNTPSTDTQYF
TRBV5-1	once	.	TRBJ1-1	TGCGCCAGCAGGGCCGGGACAATGGGTACTGAAGCTTTCTTT	CASRAGTMGTEAFF
TRBV5-1	many	.	TRBJ2-5	TGTGCCAGCAGCTTAGTGGGCAGTGGCGAGACCCAGTACTTC	CASSLVGSGETQYF
TRBV28	few	TRBD2	TRBJ2-2	TGTGCCAGCAGTCCCTTTCCGGGACTACAAGTGAACACCGGGGAGCTGTTTTTT	CASSPFPGLQVNTGELFF
TRBV12-3/TRBV12-4	.	.	TRBJ2-7	TGTGCCAGCAGTTTAGGTAGGGAAGGCGAGCAGTACTTC	CASSLGREGEQYF
TRBV6-2/TRBV6-3	few	TRBD2	TRBJ2-7	TGTGCCAGCAGTTCCCCTCGTCGACTAGCGAGCTACGAGCAGTACTTC	CASSSPRRLASYEQYF
TRBV12-3/TRBV12-4	many	TRBD1	TRBJ2-1	TGTGCCAGCAGTCCACAGGGGAATGAGCAGTTCTTC	CASSPQGNEQFF
TRBV20-1	few	TRBD1	TRBJ2-7	TGCAGTGCTAGTAACTTGGACAGGCCCTACGAGCAGTACTTC	CSASNLDRPYEQYF
TRBV5-1	few	TRBD2	TRBJ2-3	TGCGCCAGCAGCCCAGTGACTAGCGGGACGGCAGATACGCAGTATTTT	CASSPVTSGTADTQYF
TRBV6-7	few	TRBD1	TRBJ2-1	TGTGCCAGCAGGAGGGACAGGGGGCTATGGGAGCAGTTCTTC	CASRRDRGLWEQFF
TRBV25-1	few	.	TRBJ2-1	TGTGCCAGCAGTGAATCGGGGGCTAGCTCCTACAATGAGCAGTTCTTC	CASSESGASSYNEQFF
TRBV28	.	.	TRBJ1-4	TGTGCCAGCAGCCCGGGGCGGGATGAAAAACTGTTTTTT	CASSPGRDEKLFF
TRBV11-2	.	.	TRBJ2-7	TGTGCCAGCAGCTTAGCCTCGACCTACGAGCAGTACTTC	CASSLASTYEQYF
TRBV10-3	.	.	TRBJ2-7	TGTGCCATCAGTGAGGGGGGGACGGCCTACGAGCAGTACTTC	CAISEGGTAYEQYF
TRBV2	.	.	TRBJ2-5	TGTGCCAGCAGTGGGTCTGTTCAAGAGACCCAGTACTTC	CASSGSVQETQYF
TRBV7-2	.	.	TRBJ2-1	TGTGCCAGCACCAAACCGGGCTCCAGTGAGCAGTTCTTC	CASTKPGSSEQFF
TRBV20-1	.	.	TRBJ2-7	TGCAGTGCTGGCGGTGTCGGACTCCCTAGCTCCTACGAGCAGTACTTC	CSAGGVGLPSSYEQYF
TRBV28	few	.	TRBJ2-4	TGTGCCAGCAGAGGGACATTAACGAACATTCAGTACTTC	CASRGTLTNIQYF
TRBV7-3	few	TRBD2	TRBJ2-1	TGTGCCAGCAGCCTCCGACTAGCGGGATACAATGCGCAGTTCTTC	CASSLRLAGYNAQFF
TRBV18	few	TRBD2	TRBJ2-7	TGCGCCAGCTCACGAGTAGCGGGAGGGCCTACCGGCGAGCAGTACTTC	CASSRVAGGPTGEQYF
TRBV6-2/TRBV6-3	.	.	TRBJ2-1	TGTGCCAGCAGTTCTCTGACTCTCCTCATTCGGTTCTTC	CASSSLTLLIRFF
TRBV12-3/TRBV12-4	.	TRBD2	TRBJ2-3	TGTGCCAGCAGTTACGCGGGAGCCTCGGGGGATACGCAGTATTTT	CASSYAGASGDTQYF
TRBV20-1	few	.	TRBJ1-1	TGCAGTGCTGAGTCCGGGCGGGGGGGCACTGAAGCTTTCTTT	CSAESGRGGTEAFF
TRBV9	few	.	TRBJ2-1	TGTGCCAGCAGCGCGGCTGGGGGATACAATGAGCAGTTCTTC	CASSAAGGYNEQFF
TRBV28	.	TRBD2	TRBJ2-7	TGTGCCAGCAGACGCACTAGCGGGAGTGCCTACGAGCAGTACTTC	CASRRTSGSAYEQYF
TRBV7-9	.	.	TRBJ2-5	TGTGCCAGCAGCCCCGGGACCCTCAGGGTTCAAGAGACCCAGTACTTC	CASSPGTLRVQETQYF
TRBV15	few	TRBD2	TRBJ2-1	TGTGCCACCAGCAGGACTGGACTAGCGTCCTACAATGGGCAGTTCTTC	CATSRTGLASYNGQFF
TRBV5-6	.	.	TRBJ2-1	TGTGCCAGCAGCTCCACCCTTAATGAGCAGTTCTTC	CASSSTLNEQFF
TRBV10-3	few	.	TRBJ2-5	TGTGCCACGGCAACCCAAGAGACCCAGTACTTC	CATATQETQYF
TRBV5-1	few	TRBD2	TRBJ2-7	TGCGCCAGCAGAGAAGGGACTAGCGGGATCTACGAGCAGTACTTC	CASREGTSGIYEQYF
TRBV10-3	.	.	TRBJ2-2	TGTGCCATCGGACAACCGAACACCGGGGAGCTGTTTTTT	CAIGQPNTGELFF
TRBV28	.	TRBD1	TRBJ1-2	TGTGCCAGCAGTTTATTCCACCTAGGACAGGCGGCCGGCTACACCTTC	CASSLFHLGQAAGYTF
TRBV29-1	.	.	TRBJ2-7	TGCAGCGTTGTATGGCAGAAAGACTACGAGCAGTACTTC	CSVVWQKDYEQYF
TRBV6-2/TRBV6-3	few	.	TRBJ2-5	TGTGCCAGCAGTTACTCTGGACTGGACCTGGAGACCCAGTACTTC	CASSYSGLDLETQYF
TRBV10-2	few	.	TRBJ1-2	TGCGCCGGCAGAAGGTCCGGGACCGAGGGGTATGGCTACACCTTC	CAGRRSGTEGYGYTF
TRBV3-1	.	.	TRBJ2-3	TGTACCAGCAGCCAGGATACAGGGCGGGCAGATACGCAGTATTTT	CTSSQDTGRADTQYF
TRBV5-1	many	TRBD2	TRBJ2-2	TGCGCCAGCAGCTTGGCAGGTAGCGGGGCGAACACCGGGGAGCTGTTTTTT	CASSLAGSGANTGELFF
TRBV20-1	.	TRBD2	TRBJ2-5	TGCAGTGGAACCACTAGCGTCAAAGAGACCCAGTACTTC	CSGTTSVKETQYF
TRBV21-1	.	.	TRBJ2-7	TGTGCCAGCAGCAAAGGAAGCGAATCCTACGAGCAGTACTTC	CASSKGSESYEQYF
TRBV20-1	.	TRBD2	TRBJ2-1	TGCAGTGCTAGAGTAGCGGGAGGAAGCTACAATGGGCAGTTCTTC	CSARVAGGSYNGQFF
TRBV5-1	.	.	TRBJ2-1	TGCGCCAGCAGCTTGGGGACTATTATCAATGAGCAGTTCTTC	CASSLGTIINEQFF
TRBV20-1	.	.	TRBJ2-3	TGCAGTGCTCAAGTGGGGTCTCGCACAGATACGCAGTATTTT	CSAQVGSRTDTQYF
TRBV7-9	few	.	TRBJ2-3	TGTGCCAGCAGCTTTGTAGGCACAGATACGCAGTATTTT	CASSFVGTDTQYF
TRBV5-1	.	TRBD1	TRBJ2-1	TGCGCCAGCAGCAACCAAACAGGGGGCCATCGCAATGAGCAGTTCTTC	CASSNQTGGHRNEQFF
TRBV13	.	.	TRBJ1-2	TGTGCCAGCAGCTTAGGAGGGGATGGCTACACCTTC	CASSLGGDGYTF
TRBV6-5	.	.	TRBJ1-1	TGTGCCGGCAGTCGACGACAACCCACTGAAGCTTTCTTT	CAGSRRQPTEAFF
TRBV6-2/TRBV6-3	few	.	TRBJ2-5	TGTGCCAGCAGTCCCACGGAAGGGACCCAGTACTTC	CASSPTEGTQYF
TRBV7-9	many	TRBD1	TRBJ2-5	TGTGCCAGCAGCCGCGGCTACCGGGACAGCCAAGAGACCCAGTACTTC	CASSRGYRDSQETQYF
TRBV6-1	.	.	TRBJ2-7	TGTGCCAGCAGTGAAGATCGGCGCTCCTACGAGCAGTACTTC	CASSEDRRSYEQYF